The TCR beta chain described here comes from a study of OX40 agonist ivuxolimab in advanced cancers. In the study overall: Therapy given before enrollment (anti-PD-1, anti-PD-L1 or anti-CTLA-4) was allowed, and over 35% had some.

As regards this clone: The target antigen is unknown.

The study's findings and limits: CD8+ T cells were the subset that, on average, had more expanded clones than CD4+.

Repertoires were generated with immunoSEQ multiplex PCR, while TCRdb's copy carries only in-frame clones and drops some. The sample contains about 55,000 clones, approximately 80% of which appear only once. Exclusion applied to patients with autoimmune disease history or systemic immunosuppression. This specimen was CD4+ or CD8+ T cells sorted from blood, taken in a trial of the OX40 agonist ivuxolimab. This sequence originates from an adult with an advanced solid tumor such as melanoma, head and neck, liver or kidney cancer.

CDR3 residues: CASSLSRGELNTGELFF. The CDR3 DNA reads TGTGCCAGCAGCTTATCGAGGGGCGAATTGAACACCGGGGAGCTGTTTTTT. The chain has TRBV13 and TRBJ2-2; D might be TRBD1 or TRBD2, each matching 5 bases. Germline V gene sequence: CDR1 PRHDT, CDR2 FYEKMQ (reference sequence). The length of the CDR3 is 17 residues. The V end lost 2 bases, the J end lost 1 base, and 14 bases lay between the germline ends.